What follows are 20 T cell receptor beta chains derived from one specimen sequenced in a study of cytomegalovirus exposure and HLA in healthy donors. Clones were read by immunoSEQ multiplex PCR, and TCRdb kept only the in-frame ones, dropping some. The table lists about 160,000 clones, roughly 90% of them singletons. The specimen sequenced was PBMCs. The source of these receptors is a woman aged 25 to 45 in good health and CMV-seronegative.

J is TRBJ2-1 and V is TRBV5-4; 8 bases are shared with TRBD2. The CDR3 is 15 amino acids. Per germline, CDR1 SGHNT and CDR2 YYREEE (reference sequence). The V segment lost 4 bases and the J segment 7 bases; nucleotides outside the gene matches: 10. The DNA of the CDR3 is TGTGCCAGCAGCCGTACGGGGGGGGTCCTTAATGAGCAGTTCTTC. Translating it yields CASSRTGGVLNEQFF.

The chain combines TRBV5-1 with TRBJ1-3; 7 positions match TRBD1. This CDR3 has 15 amino acids. V lost 0 bases to trimming and J lost 3 bases; unmatched junction nucleotides: 3. CDR1 SGHRS and CDR2 YFSETQ come from the germline V gene. This chain's CDR3 is CASSLVGGDGNTIYF. The CDR3 DNA is TGCGCCAGCAGCTTGGTAGGGGGCGATGGAAACACCATATATTTT.

This clone was counted once. This chain joins TRBV5-4 and TRBJ1-5; 7 nucleotides agree with TRBD1. Looked up from germline, CDR1 is SGHNT and CDR2 is YYREEE (reference sequence). The V segment lost 4 bases and the J segment 5 bases; nucleotides outside the gene matches: 9. CDR3 length: 15 residues. For the CDR3, the DNA is TGTGCCAGCAGCCGGGACAGAAGCCCCCATCAGCCCCAGCATTTT. Residues: CASSRDRSPHQPQHF.

This clone has a handful of counts. The V and J genes are TRBV5-6 and TRBJ2-7; D could derive from TRBD1 or TRBD2 (5 bases each). The CDR3 has 12 residues. V lost 0 bases to trimming and J lost 7 bases, with 8 bases between them. Germline V gene lookup returns CDR1 SGHDT and CDR2 YYEEEE. The CDR3 here is CASSLAGREQYF. The CDR3 DNA reads TGTGCCAGCAGCTTGGCGGGGCGGGAGCAGTACTTC.

The rearrangement links TRBV4-2 to TRBJ1-5; D unclear. V dropped 5 bases and J dropped 5 bases, with 10 bases sitting between them. CDR1 and CDR2 from the germline V gene are LGHNA and YNFKEQ. The CDR3 is made up of 13 amino acids. CDR3 in DNA: TGTGCCAGCAGCTCTCGGGAGTATCAGCCCCAGCATTTT. Translating it yields CASSSREYQPQHF.

The chain recombines TRBV11-2 with TRBJ2-5, with 9 bases that match TRBD1. The V gene end was trimmed by 1 base and the J gene end by 5 bases; junction bases not matched to a gene: 5. The CDR3 contains 15 residues. Germline values: CDR1 SGHAT, CDR2 FQNNGV. This CDR3 is CASSLATGGFETQYF. The CDR3 DNA sequence: TGTGCCAGCAGCTTAGCCACAGGGGGCTTTGAGACCCAGTACTTC.

The V and J genes are TRBV6-5 and TRBJ2-1; no clear D. Trimming pared 6 bases from V and 0 bases from J, leaving 12 bases between. CDR1 is MNHEY and CDR2 is SVGAGI in the germline V gene. The CDR3 runs 15 residues. CDR3 protein: CASSSTHTSYNEQFF. The CDR3 DNA reads TGTGCCAGCAGCTCGACCCACACCTCCTACAATGAGCAGTTCTTC.

The chain carries TRBV19 and TRBJ1-1; D perhaps matches TRBD1 (5 bases). The CDR3 has 13 amino acids. Per the germline V gene, CDR1 is LNHDA and CDR2 is SQIVND (reference sequence). Trimming cost V 4 bases and J 8 bases, with 14 bases left between them. The CDR3 is CASSKNRDSEAFF. The CDR3 DNA sequence: TGTGCCAGTAGTAAAAACCGGGACTCCGAAGCTTTCTTT.

V gene TRBV10-3 combines with J gene TRBJ2-7; possible D gene TRBD2, 6 bases. CDR1 is ENHRY and CDR2 is SYGVKD in the germline V gene. The V end was cut by 0 bases, the J end by 5 bases, with 14 bases between. The CDR3 runs to 15 residues. Written as DNA, the CDR3 is TGTGCCATCAGTGAGTCGGAGGGAGCCCTCCACGAGCAGTACTTC. It translates to CAISESEGALHEQYF.

The chain is built from TRBV4-3 and TRBJ2-7, with a tentative D call TRBD1 (6 bases). CDR3 length: 15 residues. Trimming cost V 2 bases and J 4 bases, with 15 bases left between them. The V gene's germline CDR1 is LGHNA and CDR2 YSLEER. The CDR3 DNA reads as TGCGCCAGCAGCCAAATACACTCACAGGGATACGAGCAGTACTTC. It translates to CASSQIHSQGYEQYF.

The chain recombines TRBV30 with TRBJ2-1; possibly TRBD1 for D (6 bases). This CDR3 has 11 residues. Germline V CDR1 and CDR2: GTSNPN, SVGIG (reference sequence). V was shortened by 0 bases and J by 9 bases, with 6 bases between the two germline ends. The chain's CDR3 is CAWSVGGEQFF. The CDR3 DNA follows: TGTGCCTGGAGTGTAGGGGGTGAGCAGTTCTTC.

The chain links TRBV6-1 to TRBJ1-5, with D tentatively TRBD1 (6 bases). The germline V gene encodes CDR1 MNHNS and CDR2 SASEGT. The CDR3 extends over 14 amino acids. The germline V and J ends were trimmed by 5 bases and 5 bases, with 13 bases remaining between them. CDR3: CASSPRTADQPQHF. CDR3 bases: TGTGCCAGCAGTCCGCGGACAGCCGATCAGCCCCAGCATTTT.

This chain joins TRBV9 and TRBJ2-2, with D perhaps TRBD2 (5 bases). V lost 0 bases and J 2 bases, leaving 17 bases between the germline ends. Germline V gene sequence: CDR1 SGDLS, CDR2 YYNGEE. This CDR3 has 18 amino acids. The CDR3 DNA sequence: TGTGCCAGCAGCGTAGGTCCCAGCGGAGCGAGAAACACCGGGGAGCTGTTTTTT. Amino acids: CASSVGPSGARNTGELFF. The full variable domain, with the rest looked up from reference TRBV9 and TRBJ2-2, is DSGVTQTPKHLITATGQRVTLRCSPRSGDLSVYWYQQSLDQGLQFLIQYYNGEERAKGNILERFSAQQFPDLHSELNLSSLELGDSALYFCASSVGPSGARNTGELFFGEGSRLTVL.

V gene TRBV7-2 combines with J gene TRBJ2-5; tentative D call: TRBD1 (5 bases). Trimming took 4 bases from V and 3 from J, leaving 15 bases between them. Germline V gives CDR1 SGHTA, CDR2 FQGNSA. The length of the CDR3 is 15 residues. The CDR3 loop is CASSSGGAPEETQYF. Written as DNA, the CDR3 is TGTGCCAGCAGCTCGGGTGGGGCACCTGAAGAGACCCAGTACTTC.

The chain has TRBV28 and TRBJ2-7; 7 nucleotides line up with TRBD1. CDR3 length: 13 amino acids. V gave up 5 bases and J gave up 7 bases; unmatched junction bases: 8. Germline V lookup: CDR1 MDHEN, CDR2 SYDVKM. In DNA, the CDR3 is TGTGCCAGCAGTGGGACAGCTCTCCGGGAGCAGTACTTC. Protein product: CASSGTALREQYF.

This chain uses TRBV16 with TRBJ1-6, with 8 bases lining up with TRBD1. This CDR3 region has 14 residues. The germline CDR1 and CDR2 sequences are KGHSY and FQNENV. The ends lost 4 bases at V and 7 bases at J; junction bases unmatched: 3. The CDR3 sequence: CASSLGQGNSPLHF. For the CDR3, the DNA is TGTGCCAGCAGCCTAGGACAGGGAAATTCACCCCTCCACTTT.

V gene TRBV5-1 combines with J gene TRBJ2-3; 9 nucleotides match TRBD1. Trimming removed 4 bases from V and 2 bases from J; junction bases left unmatched: 8. This CDR3 is 16 amino acids long. CDR1 is SGHRS and CDR2 is YFSETQ in the germline V gene. CDR3 DNA: TGCGCCAGCAGCCGCCTAGGACAGGGGCTCACAGATACGCAGTATTTT. It encodes CASSRLGQGLTDTQYF.

The gene calls are TRBV27 and TRBJ1-1; perhaps TRBD1 as D (5 bases). V dropped 5 bases and J dropped 1 base, with 17 bases sitting between them. Germline V gives CDR1 MNHEY, CDR2 SMNVEV (reference sequence). The CDR3 length is 16 residues. The CDR3 DNA sequence: TGTGCCAGCAGTCCGCGGACTGGGGGTTGGAACACTGAAGCTTTCTTT. Protein: CASSPRTGGWNTEAFF.

V and J are TRBV27 and TRBJ2-5; D gene unclear. The ends were cut back, 3 bases at V and 5 bases at J, with 7 bases in the middle. Germline CDR1 reads MNHEY; CDR2 reads SMNVEV (reference sequence). The length of the CDR3 is 12 residues. The CDR3 sequence: CASSLVGETQYF. CDR3 DNA sequence: TGTGCCAGCAGTTTGGTCGGGGAGACCCAGTACTTC.

The rearrangement links TRBV27 to TRBJ2-7; no clear D gene. The CDR3 extends over 15 amino acids. Trimming stripped 2 bases from V and 2 bases from J, with 13 bases between. The germline V gene has CDR1 MNHEY and CDR2 SMNVEV (reference sequence). CDR3 DNA sequence: TGTGCCAGCAGTTTAGGGCTCGGACCAACCTACGAGCAGTACTTC. Encoded protein: CASSLGLGPTYEQYF.